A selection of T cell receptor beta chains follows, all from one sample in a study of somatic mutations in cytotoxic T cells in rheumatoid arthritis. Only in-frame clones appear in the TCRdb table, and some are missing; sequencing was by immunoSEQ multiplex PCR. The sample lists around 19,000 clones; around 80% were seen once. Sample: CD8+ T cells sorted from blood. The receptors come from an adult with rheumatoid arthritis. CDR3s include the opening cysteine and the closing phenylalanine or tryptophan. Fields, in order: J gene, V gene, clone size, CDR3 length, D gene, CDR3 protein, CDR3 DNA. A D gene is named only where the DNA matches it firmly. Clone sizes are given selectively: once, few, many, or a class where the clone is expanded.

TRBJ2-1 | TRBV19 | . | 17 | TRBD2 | CASSIWAGLTSVSEQFF | TGTGCCAGTAGTATATGGGCGGGACTAACCTCAGTCAGCGAGCAGTTCTTC
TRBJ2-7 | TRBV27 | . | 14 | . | CASSLGAGTYEQYF | TGTGCCAGCAGTTTAGGGGCGGGCACGTACGAGCAGTACTTC
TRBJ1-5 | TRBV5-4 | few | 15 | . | CASSLGPSGNQPQHF | TGTGCCAGCAGCTTGGGACCAAGTGGCAATCAGCCCCAGCATTTT
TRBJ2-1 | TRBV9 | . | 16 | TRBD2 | CASSGPGLAGGNEQFF | TGTGCCAGCAGCGGTCCGGGACTAGCGGGAGGCAATGAGCAGTTCTTC
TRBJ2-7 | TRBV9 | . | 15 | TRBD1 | CASSAPDRGIYEQYF | TGTGCCAGCAGCGCCCCGGACAGGGGAATCTACGAGCAGTACTTC
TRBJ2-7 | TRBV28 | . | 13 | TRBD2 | CATSLAGDYEQYF | TGTGCCACCAGCTTAGCGGGGGACTACGAGCAGTACTTC
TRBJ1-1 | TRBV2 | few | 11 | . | CASSEEEEAFF | TGTGCCAGCAGTGAAGAAGAGGAAGCTTTCTTT
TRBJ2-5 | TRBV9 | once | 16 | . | CASSPAGWGVQETQYF | TGTGCCAGCAGCCCGGCGGGATGGGGGGTCCAAGAGACCCAGTACTTC
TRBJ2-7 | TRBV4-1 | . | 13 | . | CASSQDQGHEQYF | TGCGCCAGCAGCCAAGATCAGGGCCACGAGCAGTACTTC
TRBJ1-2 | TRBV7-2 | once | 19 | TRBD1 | CASSLGIWGTGDTLYGYTF | TGTGCCAGCAGCTTAGGAATTTGGGGGACAGGGGATACACTCTATGGCTACACCTTC
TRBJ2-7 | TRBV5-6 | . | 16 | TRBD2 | CASSVGTSGKVYEQYF | TGTGCCAGCAGCGTGGGGACTAGCGGGAAGGTGTACGAGCAGTACTTC
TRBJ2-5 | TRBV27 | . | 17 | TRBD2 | CASSGGLADVERETQYF | TGTGCCAGCAGTGGAGGACTAGCGGATGTGGAACGAGAGACCCAGTACTTC
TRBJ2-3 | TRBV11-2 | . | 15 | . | CASSLVTAITDTQYF | TGTGCCAGCAGCTTAGTCACCGCTATCACCGATACGCAGTATTTT
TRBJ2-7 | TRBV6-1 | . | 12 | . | CASKRGGYEQYF | TGTGCCAGCAAGAGGGGCGGCTACGAGCAGTACTTC
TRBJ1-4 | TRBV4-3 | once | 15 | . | CASSPSRGLNEKLFF | TGCGCCAGCAGCCCTAGCCGGGGGTTAAATGAAAAACTGTTTTTT
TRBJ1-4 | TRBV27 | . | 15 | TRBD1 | CASSFPGQGFEKLFF | TGTGCCAGCAGTTTCCCGGGACAGGGCTTCGAAAAACTGTTTTTT
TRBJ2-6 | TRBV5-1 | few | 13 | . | CASPSSGANVLTF | TGCGCCAGCCCTTCCTCTGGGGCCAACGTCCTGACTTTC
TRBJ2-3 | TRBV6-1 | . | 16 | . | CASSVVNTLSTDTQYF | TGTGCCAGCAGTGTGGTTAACACCCTTAGCACAGATACGCAGTATTTT
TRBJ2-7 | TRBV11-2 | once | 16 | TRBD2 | CASSLRGSWEFYEQYF | TGTGCCAGCAGCTTACGCGGGAGCTGGGAGTTTTACGAGCAGTACTTC
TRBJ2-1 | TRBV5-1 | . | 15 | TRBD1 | CASSLAQGAANEQFF | TGCGCCAGCAGCTTGGCACAGGGGGCGGCCAATGAGCAGTTCTTC
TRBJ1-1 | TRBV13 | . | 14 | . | CASSLVQADTEAFF | TGTGCCAGCAGCTTAGTGCAGGCTGACACTGAAGCTTTCTTT
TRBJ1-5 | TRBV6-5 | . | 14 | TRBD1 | CASSYGTGNQPQHF | TGTGCCAGCAGTTACGGGACAGGCAATCAGCCCCAGCATTTT
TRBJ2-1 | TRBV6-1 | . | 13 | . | CASSGGGRVEQFF | TGTGCCAGCAGTGGGGGGGGCAGGGTTGAGCAGTTCTTC
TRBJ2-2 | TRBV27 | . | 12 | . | CASSFHTGELFF | TGTGCCAGCAGTTTCCACACCGGGGAGCTGTTTTTT
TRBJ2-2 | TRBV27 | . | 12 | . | CASKLGTGELFF | TGTGCCAGCAAACTGGGGACCGGGGAGCTGTTTTTT
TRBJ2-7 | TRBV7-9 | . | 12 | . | CASSLALNEQYF | TGTGCCAGCAGCTTAGCGCTGAACGAGCAGTACTTC
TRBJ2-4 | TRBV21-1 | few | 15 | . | CASRRQPRAKNIQYF | TGTGCCAGCAGACGACAGCCTCGGGCCAAAAACATTCAGTACTTC
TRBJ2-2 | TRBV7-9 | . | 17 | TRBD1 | CASSLAFGQGKTGELFF | TGTGCCAGCAGCTTAGCCTTCGGACAGGGAAAGACCGGGGAGCTGTTTTTT
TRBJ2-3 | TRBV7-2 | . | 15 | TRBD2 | CASSLIGGRTDTQYF | TGTGCCAGCAGCTTAATCGGGGGGAGGACAGATACGCAGTATTTT
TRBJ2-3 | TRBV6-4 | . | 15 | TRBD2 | CASSEGLADTDTQYF | TGTGCCAGCAGTGAAGGACTAGCGGATACAGATACGCAGTATTTT
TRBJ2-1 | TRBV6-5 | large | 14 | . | CASGGSGPYNEQFF | TGTGCCAGCGGCGGATCAGGCCCCTACAATGAGCAGTTCTTC
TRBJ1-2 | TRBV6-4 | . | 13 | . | CASSEGIDYGYTF | TGTGCCAGCAGTGAAGGGATCGACTATGGCTACACCTTC
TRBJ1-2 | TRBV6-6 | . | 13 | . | CASSWTATDGYTF | TGTGCCAGCAGTTGGACAGCCACGGATGGCTACACCTTC
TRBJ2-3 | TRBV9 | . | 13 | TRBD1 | CASSVDRGDTQYF | TGTGCCAGCAGCGTGGACAGGGGTGATACGCAGTATTTT
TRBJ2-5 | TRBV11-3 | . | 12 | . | CASSLVKETQYF | TGTGCCAGCAGCTTAGTAAAAGAGACCCAGTACTTC
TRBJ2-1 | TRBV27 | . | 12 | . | CASSLSNNEQFF | TGTGCCAGCAGTTTGAGTAACAATGAGCAGTTCTTC
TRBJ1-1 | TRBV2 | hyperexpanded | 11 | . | CASSEGMDAFF | TGTGCCAGCAGTGAAGGTATGGATGCTTTCTTT
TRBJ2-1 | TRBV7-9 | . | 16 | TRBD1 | CASSLVWTGEDNEQFF | TGTGCCAGCAGCTTAGTCTGGACAGGGGAGGACAATGAGCAGTTCTTC